The 5 T cell receptor beta chains in this list originate from one sample, sequenced in a study of patients and donors after allogeneic stem cell transplantation. TCRdb called the RT-PCR reads again in MiXCR, with one record for every CDR3 protein. This sample has 20,000 to 30,000 distinct CDR3 sequences, with approximately 39% found just once. Specimen: blood, either unsorted or a sorted T cell fraction (not recorded which). The receptor set was obtained from a human donor who was either an allogeneic HSCT recipient or a stem cell or donor lymphocyte infusion donor (not recorded which). It is not recorded whose cells these are; they may come from a transplant donor.

Concerning this clonotype itself: The germline gene is not matched at one end of the junction; a read error may be the cause. The genes are TRBV29-1 and TRBJ2-1; no clear D gene. The germline V gene encodes CDR1 SQVTM and CDR2 ANQGSEA. The CDR3 covers 12 residues. CDR3 in amino acids: CSVRTSFNEQFF. CDR3 bases: TGCAGCGTTCGGACCTCCTTCAATGAGCAGTTCTTC.

This clonotype was picked up a small number of times. This rearrangement joins TRBV10-3 to TRBJ1-1, with TRBD1 as a possible D gene (6 bases). Trimming removed 4 bases at V and 3 bases at J, with 12 bases between. This CDR3 is built from 14 residues. Germline V CDR1 and CDR2: ENHRY, SYGVKD. CDR3 region: CAISVTGMDTEAFF. CDR3 coding DNA: TGTGCCATCAGTGTGACAGGAATGGACACTGAAGCTTTCTTT.

The J gene is TRBJ1-6, the V gene TRBV3-1, with 9 bases fitting TRBD1. CDR1 LGHDT and CDR2 YNNKEL come from the germline V gene (reference sequence). Unmatched junction bases numbered 2, after V lost 1 base and J lost 7 bases. CDR3 length equals 15 residues. For the CDR3, the DNA is TGTGCCAGCAGCCAAGTAGGACAGGGGAATTCACCCCTCCACTTT. Protein sequence: CASSQVGQGNSPLHF.

In this sample, this clonotype turned up a few times. This chain links TRBV3-1 with TRBJ2-5; D gene ambiguous. CDR1 is LGHDT and CDR2 is YNNKEL in the germline V gene (reference sequence). The V gene lost 4 bases and the J gene lost 9 bases, with 12 bases spanning the gap. The CDR3 has 12 amino acids. The CDR3 coding sequence is TGTGCCAGCAGCCTGCCGTTGTCTGCCCAGTACTTC. Translating it yields CASSLPLSAQYF.

The genes are TRBV10-3 and TRBJ2-7; TRBD1 matches at 8 bases. In germline, CDR1 is ENHRY, CDR2 SYGVKD. V shed 3 bases and J 4 bases; nucleotides not matched to a gene: 8. The CDR3 totals 15 residues. CDR3 DNA: TGTGCCATCAGTGAAATACGGACAGGGCCATACGAGCAGTACTTC. It codes for CAISEIRTGPYEQYF.